This T cell receptor (beta chain) was documented in a study of T-cell reconstitution after alpha-beta-depleted transplantation in children. A library of TCRbeta sequences, prepared with unique molecular identifiers, was generated. MiXCR, run by TCRdb on the PCR reads, gives a single entry per CDR3 protein. Here the sample spans about 980,000 distinct CDR3 sequences, about 26% being singletons. The V end lost 3 bases, the J end lost 5 bases, and 18 bases lay between the germline ends. The CDR3 contains 16 residues. Germline loops: CDR1 KGHSH, CDR2 LQKENI. The chain carries TRBV18 and TRBJ2-3; TRBD1 might be the D (5 bases). The specimen comprised PBMCs, mostly from graft donor cells, sampled 360 days after TCRalphabeta/CD19-depleted stem cell transplant. This sequence was found in a boy younger than two who had a stem cell transplant for SCID, so the T cells may come from the graft donor. CDR3 sequence (DNA): TGTGCCAGCTCACCCTCCCAGGGTTTTCTGGGAGATACGCAGTATTTT. Protein: CASSPSQGFLGDTQYF.